This T cell receptor (beta chain) was found in a study of response to subunit inactivated influenza vaccine. In this sample, this clonotype turned up a few times. CDR1 and CDR2 (germline): LGHNA, YNFKEQ. V lost 1 base and J 6 bases, leaving 19 bases between the germline ends. This CDR3 region has 17 residues. TCRdb fed the RT-PCR reads into MiXCR, producing one record per CDR3 protein. The sample lists some 600,000 distinct CDR3 sequences; about 14% were seen once. The input for sequencing was PBMCs from blood, taken less than 15 days before vaccination. The J gene is TRBJ2-1, the V gene TRBV4-2; possibly TRBD1 or TRBD2 for D (5 bases each). The origin of this receptor is a man between 45 and 60 years old who received an inactivated influenza vaccine. The chain's CDR3 is CASSQVTDSRAFNEQFF. The CDR3 region has the DNA TGTGCCAGCAGCCAAGTGACGGACTCCAGGGCTTTCAATGAGCAGTTCTTC.